The 13 T cell receptor beta chains in this list originate from one sample, sequenced in a study of identical twins' blood T cells. MiXCR, run by TCRdb on the 5' RACE reads, gives a single entry per CDR3 protein. This table has 350,000 to 450,000 distinct CDR3 sequences, over 25% appearing once. The source material was PBMCs. The receptors stem from a woman aged 18 to 50 in good health.

V usage is TRBV20-1 and J usage is TRBJ1-1, with D unresolved. Germline V gene sequence: CDR1 DFQATT, CDR2 SNEGSKA (reference sequence). The CDR3 covers 13 residues. Trimming left V 3 bases short and J 4 bases short, with 12 bases between. CDR3 coding DNA: TGCAGTGCTAGCCTTCGGGTGGGCACTGAAGCTTTCTTT. Encoded protein: CSASLRVGTEAFF.

This clonotype showed up many times. This chain links TRBV29-1 with TRBJ1-1; 7 bases map to TRBD1. The J segment lost 1 base and the V segment lost 3 bases, leaving 5 bases of the junction unmatched. Germline CDR1 and CDR2: SQVTM and ANQGSEA. This CDR3 comprises 14 residues. The CDR3 nucleotides read TGCAGCGTTGACTACAGGGGTGGGAACACTGAAGCTTTCTTT. Translated, it gives CSVDYRGGNTEAFF.

Regarding this clonotype: A much larger clonotype is one base distant, so this may be a read error. The CDR3 region has the DNA TGTGCCAGCAGTTTAGTCCACCAACAGCCCCAGCATTTT. This encodes CASSLVHQQPQHF. V gene TRBV12-3 or TRBV12-4 combines with J gene TRBJ1-5; D unresolved. This CDR3 region has 13 residues. Trimming took off 1 base at V and 7 bases at J, with 8 bases between the two ends.

This sequence joins TRBV5-1 and TRBJ1-3; D perhaps matches TRBD1 (5 bases). Germline CDR1 and CDR2: SGHRS and YFSETQ. Trimming stripped 5 bases from V and 0 bases from J, with 12 bases between. The CDR3 totals 15 residues. CDR3 coding DNA: TGCGCCAGCAGTTTGACGGGGACCTCTGGAAACACCATATATTTT. Translated, it gives CASSLTGTSGNTIYF.

This clonotype was seen at least ten times. The chain combines TRBV18 with TRBJ1-2; perhaps TRBD1 as D (6 bases). The CDR3 is 13 residues long. Germline V gene lookup returns CDR1 KGHSH and CDR2 LQKENI. V was shortened by 1 base and J by 5 bases, with 8 bases between the two germline ends. The CDR3 here is CASSPQDRYGYTF. CDR3 sequence (DNA): TGTGCCAGCTCACCACAGGACAGATATGGCTACACCTTC.

The sample holds a few counts of this clonotype. The chain uses TRBV6-5 and TRBJ2-1; TRBD2 matches 8 bases. This CDR3 is 16 amino acids long. V shed 5 bases, J shed 7 bases, and the junction held 13 bases outside the gene matches. From germline, CDR1 is MNHEY and CDR2 SVGAGI. CDR3 bases: TGTGCCAGCAGTACCGGCAGGCTAGCGGGCGGTAATGAGCAGTTCTTC. This encodes CASSTGRLAGGNEQFF.

This clonotype was counted many times. The chain carries TRBV4-3 and TRBJ1-2; no firm D call. Trimming removed 0 bases from V and 4 bases from J, with 3 bases in between. Germline CDR1 LGHNA, CDR2 YSLEER. The CDR3 is 12 residues long. For the CDR3, the DNA is TGCGCCAGCAGCCAAGATGCCTATGGCTACACCTTC. It encodes CASSQDAYGYTF.

The chain is built from TRBV12-5 and TRBJ2-2; D possibly uses TRBD1 or TRBD2 (5 bases each). The CDR3 is 11 residues long. V lost 10 bases to trimming and J lost 7 bases, with 10 bases between them. Germline V gene data show CDR1 as LGHNT and CDR2 as FRNRAP. CDR3 region: CATGAGGELFF. The CDR3 DNA reads TGTGCTACCGGGGCCGGCGGGGAGCTGTTTTTT.

Only a few counts were recorded for this clonotype. The CDR3 bases are TGTGCCACCGGGCTAGGCCCTCTTTTCAACCAGTACTTC. Translation: CATGLGPLFNQYF. V usage is TRBV3-1 and J usage is TRBJ2-5; the D is unclear. The CDR3 sequence is 13 residues long. V dropped 10 bases and J dropped 10 bases, with 22 bases sitting between them. Germline V lookup: CDR1 LGHDT, CDR2 YNNKEL (reference sequence).

This clonotype appeared a few times. This sequence joins TRBV7-9 and TRBJ2-7; D not certain. Deletions cut 0 bases from V and 0 bases from J, with 15 bases between. The CDR3 runs to 17 residues. From germline, CDR1 is SEHNR and CDR2 FQNEAQ (reference sequence). DNA of the CDR3: TGTGCCAGCAGCTTAGCAGAAAGCGAAGTGTCCTCCTACGAGCAGTACTTC. Its translation is CASSLAESEVSSYEQYF. Using reference TRBV7-9 and TRBJ2-7 for the parts outside the CDR3, the full variable domain is DTGVSQNPRHKITKRGQNVTFRCDPISEHNRLYWYRQTLGQGPEFLTYFQNEAQLEKSRLLSDRFSAERPKGSFSTLEIQRTEQGDSAMYLCASSLAESEVSSYEQYFGPGTRLTVT.

This clonotype was counted between two and nine times. The chain is built from TRBV10-3 and TRBJ2-1, with a tentative D call TRBD1 (6 bases). The CDR3 is 14 amino acids. Germline V gene data show CDR1 as ENHRY and CDR2 as SYGVKD. V was trimmed by 4 bases and J by 8 bases, leaving 15 bases between them. DNA of the CDR3: TGTGCCATCAGTGCGGGACAATCGTTCTATGAGCAGTTCTTC. As protein: CAISAGQSFYEQFF.

The J gene is TRBJ2-1, the V gene TRBV5-1, with TRBD2 matching over 10 bases. Germline lookup yields CDR1 SGHRS and CDR2 YFSETQ. The ends lost 1 base at V and 6 bases at J; junction bases unmatched: 13. The CDR3 has 18 amino acids. CDR3: CASSLINSGRKMGNEQFF. In nucleotides, the CDR3 is TGCGCCAGCAGCTTGATAAATAGCGGGAGGAAAATGGGCAATGAGCAGTTCTTC.

The chain links TRBV7-9 to TRBJ2-4; TRBD2 matches at 11 bases. V lost 2 bases, J lost 2 bases, and 8 bases stayed unmatched. The CDR3 consists of 18 residues. CDR1 is SEHNR and CDR2 is FQNEAQ in the germline V gene (reference sequence). In nucleotides, the CDR3 is TGTGCCAGCAGCTTAACTAGCGGGAGAGGTCTAACCAAAAACATTCAGTACTTC. It translates to CASSLTSGRGLTKNIQYF.